This TCR beta chain is drawn from a study of monozygotic twins with inflammatory bowel disease. Study-wide points: No difference in repertoire similarity was seen between concordant and discordant twins, possibly because power was limited. The co-twins with IBD showed lower TCRbeta diversity (inverse Simpson) than their healthy siblings.

Germline V gene data show CDR1 as WSHSY and CDR2 as SAAADI. The CDR3 length is 15 residues. As for this clonotype: Antigen specificity is unknown.

Input per TCR library consisted of roughly 4,000 ng of total RNA. TCRdb re-called the 5' RACE reads and gives one entry per CDR3 protein, without DNA. The sample features around 97,000 distinct CDR3 sequences, with 1.9% in its top ten. Source material: blood. The chain uses TRBV10-2 and TRBJ2-7; TCRdb designates TRBD2, a call that cannot be tested without DNA. The clonotype comes from a human donor with ulcerative colitis or Crohn's disease, or a healthy co-twin of an affected twin (not recorded which). Here the CDR3 reads CASSPGTSGTYEQYF.